This T cell receptor (beta chain) stems from a study of CD8 T cells in Susac syndrome. The multiple sclerosis controls were treatment-naive patients affected by stable or active relapsing-remitting disease. Reverse transcription of roughly 0.5 to 1 ug RNA was carried out with random hexamers. By means of immunoSEQ multiplex PCR, TCR beta CDR3 spanning 54 Vbeta and 13 Jbeta underwent amplification. TCRdb reprocessed the immunoSEQ multiplex PCR reads with MiXCR, giving one entry per CDR3 protein. The repertoire holds roughly 120,000 distinct CDR3 sequences, with just under 95% as singletons. The CDR3 spans 16 residues. CDR1 and CDR2 (germline): SGHAT, FQNNGV. V lost 1 base and J lost 4, with 15 bases in between.

The sample consisted of CD4+ T cells from PBMCs. This chain joins TRBV11-2 and TRBJ2-3; D is perhaps TRBD2 (7 bases). This receptor was identified in a human donor with multiple sclerosis. CDR3 sequence reads: CASSLVGGHFADTQYF. The CDR3 coding sequence is TGTGCCAGCAGCTTAGTGGGGGGGCATTTCGCAGATACGCAGTATTTT.